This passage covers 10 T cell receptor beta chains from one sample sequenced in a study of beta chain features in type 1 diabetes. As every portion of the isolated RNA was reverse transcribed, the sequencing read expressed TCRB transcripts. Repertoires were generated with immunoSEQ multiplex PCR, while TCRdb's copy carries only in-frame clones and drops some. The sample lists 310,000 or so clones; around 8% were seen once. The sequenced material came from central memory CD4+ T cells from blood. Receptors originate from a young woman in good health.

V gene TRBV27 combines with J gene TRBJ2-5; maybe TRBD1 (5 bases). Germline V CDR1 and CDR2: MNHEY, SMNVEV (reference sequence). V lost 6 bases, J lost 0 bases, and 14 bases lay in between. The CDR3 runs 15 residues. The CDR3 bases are TGTGCCAGCAGGCCCAGGGCAGACTACCAAGAGACCCAGTACTTC. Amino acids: CASRPRADYQETQYF.

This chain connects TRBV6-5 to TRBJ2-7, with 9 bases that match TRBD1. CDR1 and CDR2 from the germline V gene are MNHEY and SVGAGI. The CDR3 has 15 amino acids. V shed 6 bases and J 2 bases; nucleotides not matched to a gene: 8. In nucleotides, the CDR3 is TGTGCCAGCAGCACCTCGGGACAGGGAACCTACGAGCAGTACTTC. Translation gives CASSTSGQGTYEQYF.

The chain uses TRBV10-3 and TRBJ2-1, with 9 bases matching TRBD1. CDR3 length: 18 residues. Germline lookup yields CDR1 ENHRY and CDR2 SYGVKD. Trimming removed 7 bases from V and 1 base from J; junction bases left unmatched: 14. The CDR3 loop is CAINPGQGVSQSYNEQFF. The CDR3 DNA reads TGTGCCATCAATCCGGGACAGGGTGTATCGCAATCCTACAATGAGCAGTTCTTC.

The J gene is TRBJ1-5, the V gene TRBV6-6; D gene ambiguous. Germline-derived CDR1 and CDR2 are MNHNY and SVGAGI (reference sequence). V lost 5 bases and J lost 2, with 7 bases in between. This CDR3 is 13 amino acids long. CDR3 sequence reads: CASSPIGNQPQHF. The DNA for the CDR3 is TGTGCCAGCAGTCCCATAGGCAATCAGCCCCAGCATTTT.

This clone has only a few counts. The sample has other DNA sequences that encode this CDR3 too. DNA for the CDR3: TGCGCCAGCAGCCAAGACCAGGGATACGAGCAGTACTTC. Translated: CASSQDQGYEQYF. The chain recombines TRBV4-3 with TRBJ2-7, with D possibly TRBD1 on 5 matching bases. V was clipped by 0 bases and J by 4 bases, with 7 bases between them. CDR3 length: 13 residues. Per the germline V gene, CDR1 is LGHNA and CDR2 is YSLEER.

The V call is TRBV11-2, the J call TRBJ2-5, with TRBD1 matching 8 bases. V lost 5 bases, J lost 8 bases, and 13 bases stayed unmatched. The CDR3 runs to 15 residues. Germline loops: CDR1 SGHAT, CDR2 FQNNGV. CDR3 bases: TGTGCCAGCAGCCGTGGGTTGCAGGGGGCTTTAACCCAGTACTTC. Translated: CASSRGLQGALTQYF.

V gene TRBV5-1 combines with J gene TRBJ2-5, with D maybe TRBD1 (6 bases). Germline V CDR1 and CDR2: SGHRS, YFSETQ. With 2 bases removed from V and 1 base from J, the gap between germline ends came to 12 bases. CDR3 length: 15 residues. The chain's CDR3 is CASSFTGRFQETQYF. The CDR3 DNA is TGCGCCAGCAGCTTTACAGGGCGGTTCCAAGAGACCCAGTACTTC.

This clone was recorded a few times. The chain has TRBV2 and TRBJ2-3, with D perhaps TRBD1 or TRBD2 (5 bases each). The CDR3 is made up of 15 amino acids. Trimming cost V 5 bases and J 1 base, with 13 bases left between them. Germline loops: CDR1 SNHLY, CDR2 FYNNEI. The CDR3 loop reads CASSSGTGRTDTQYF. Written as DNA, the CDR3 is TGTGCCAGCAGTTCCGGGACCGGTCGCACAGATACGCAGTATTTT.

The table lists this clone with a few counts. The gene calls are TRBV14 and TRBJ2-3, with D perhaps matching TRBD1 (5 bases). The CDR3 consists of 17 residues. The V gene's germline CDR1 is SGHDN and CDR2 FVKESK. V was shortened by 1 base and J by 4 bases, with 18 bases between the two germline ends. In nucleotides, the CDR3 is TGTGCCAGCAGCCAAGTGCGACAGCTCAAATCGGCAGATACGCAGTATTTT. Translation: CASSQVRQLKSADTQYF. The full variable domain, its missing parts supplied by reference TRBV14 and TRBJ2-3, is EAGVTQFPSHSVIEKGQTVTLRCDPISGHDNLYWYRRVMGKEIKFLLHFVKESKQDESGMPNNRFLAERTGGTYSTLKVQPAELEDSGVYFCASSQVRQLKSADTQYFGPGTRLTVL.

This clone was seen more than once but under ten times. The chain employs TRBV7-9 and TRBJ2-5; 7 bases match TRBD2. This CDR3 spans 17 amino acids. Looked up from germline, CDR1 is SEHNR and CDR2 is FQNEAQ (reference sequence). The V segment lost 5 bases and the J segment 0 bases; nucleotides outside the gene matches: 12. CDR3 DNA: TGTGCCAGCAGCCTCGCCGGTAGCGGGCTGTACCAAGAGACCCAGTACTTC. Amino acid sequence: CASSLAGSGLYQETQYF.